This T cell receptor (beta chain) emerged from a study of cytomegalovirus exposure and HLA in healthy donors. Study-level results: Later analysis identified around 15,000 TCR beta sequences associated with HLA alleles, using a false discovery rate threshold of 0.05.

Points on this clone: Its target is unknown.

Healthy bone marrow donors supplied every sample. Primers for the PCR totalled 60 Vbeta and 13 Jbeta. In the authors' workflow: A follow-up analysis tallied around 80 million unique TCR beta chains, roughly 11 million shared. Only in-frame clones appear in the TCRdb table, and some are missing; sequencing was by immunoSEQ multiplex PCR. For V, J and clone size, that table is used; D and trimming come from the DNA. The sample holds approximately 160,000 clones, roughly 82% seen once. This CDR3 spans 15 amino acids. Per germline, CDR1 MNHEY and CDR2 SMNVEV (reference sequence). V gave up 5 bases and J gave up 0 bases, with 10 bases separating them.

This clonotype was obtained from a young man in good health and CMV-seropositive. The sequenced material came from PBMCs. The gene calls are TRBV27 and TRBJ1-4; D ambiguous. The CDR3 nucleotides read TGTGCCAGCAGTGACCCCGGGGCAACTAATGAAAAACTGTTTTTT. Amino acid sequence: CASSDPGATNEKLFF.